The 2 T cell receptor beta chains below were found in one sample sequenced in a study of T cells after yellow fever vaccination (dated by TCRdb to 2018 to 2020). The receptor library was made with 5' RACE. Sequenced on an Illumina HiSeq 2500. TCRdb reworked the public reads: Q25 trimming with fastp, MiXCR clone assembly, productive beta chains retained. Merged by CDR3 protein, the rows form single entries marked with the most common genes and DNA. Here the sample has 550,000 to 750,000 distinct CDR3 sequences; approximately 13% occur a single time. The biggest ten clones account for 11% to 15% of the sample. The intended sense of this specimen's treatment or condition label: live attenuated yellow fever vaccine strain. Sequencing was performed on PBMCs, taken on the day of the yellow fever booster vaccination. The receptors derive from a man aged 30 to 45 who received the YFV17D yellow fever vaccine.

The chain links TRBV12-3 or TRBV12-4 to TRBJ2-3, with D perhaps matching TRBD2 (5 bases). The CDR3 is 13 amino acids. Trimming left V 2 bases short and J 14 bases short, with 17 bases between. The CDR3, as DNA: TGTGCCAGCAGTTTATCGGGTACTCCCGAGGGGTATTTT. It specifies CASSLSGTPEGYF.

This clonotype was seen only a few times. The CDR3 coding sequence is TGTGCCAGCAGCTTATGGGCAGGGACGAACACCGGGGAGCTGTTTTTT. Residues: CASSLWAGTNTGELFF. The genes are TRBV11-1 and TRBJ2-2; D perhaps matches TRBD1 (5 bases). Trimming shortened V by 2 bases and J by 0 bases, and 10 bases separated the two germline ends. The CDR3 is 16 amino acids. Germline V gene lookup returns CDR1 SGHAT and CDR2 FQDESV (reference sequence). Full variable domain (outside the CDR3, taken from reference TRBV11-1 and TRBJ2-2): EAEVAQSPRYKITEKSQAVAFWCDPISGHATLYWYRQILGQGPELLVQFQDESVVDDSQLPKDRFSAERLKGVDSTLKIQPAELGDSAMYLCASSLWAGTNTGELFFGEGSRLTVL.